A selection of T cell receptor beta chains follows, all from one sample in a study of blood T cell repertoires in COVID-19. Clones were read by immunoSEQ multiplex PCR, and TCRdb kept only the in-frame ones, dropping some. The sample holds under 400,000 clones; about 91% are singletons and the top ten take 1.5% to 2%. Specimen: peripheral blood. The receptors derive from a woman aged 25 to 39 with COVID-19, enrolled during active disease. Both conserved end residues are part of each CDR3. Each record gives: CDR3 length, J gene, V gene, clone size, D gene, CDR3 DNA, CDR3 protein. D genes are given only for firm matches. Rows give clone size only sometimes, using once, few, many, or a class for an expanded clone.

>11|TRBJ2-1|TRBV30|NA|NA
TGTGCCTGGAGCGACTATAGTCGGCAGTTCTTC
CAWSDYSRQFF
>16|TRBJ2-5|TRBV11-2|NA|TRBD2
TGTGCCAGCAGGCGGGGTGGCGGGGGGGCCTCAGAGACCCAGTACTTC
CASRRGGGGASETQYF
>16|TRBJ1-4|TRBV4-2|once|TRBD1
TGTGCCAGCAGCCAAGATTCCGGGACAGGGGGTGAAAAACTGTTTTTT
CASSQDSGTGGEKLFF
>16|TRBJ1-1|TRBV5-1|NA|TRBD1
TGCGCCAGCAGGATTACAGGGGGCATTTGGGACACTGAAGCTTTCTTT
CASRITGGIWDTEAFF
>15|TRBJ2-1|TRBV5-4|NA|TRBD2
TGTGCCAGCCGGAGGGGAGGGAACCGATACAATGAGCAGTTCTTC
CASRRGGNRYNEQFF
>13|TRBJ1-2|TRBV6-2/TRBV6-3|NA|NA
TGTGCCAGCAGTCCCGGTCCTAACTATGGCTACACCTTC
CASSPGPNYGYTF
>14|TRBJ2-2|TRBV27|NA|NA
TGTGCCAGCAGTGGGACTCCGAACACCGGGGAGCTGTTTTTT
CASSGTPNTGELFF
>16|TRBJ2-5|TRBV7-8|NA|NA
TGTGCCAGCAGCCAACGACCGACAGGTCGACGAGCGACCCAGTACTTC
CASSQRPTGRRATQYF
>14|TRBJ1-1|TRBV19|once|NA
TGTGCCAGTAGTAGCCCGGACAGTTTCACTGAAGCTTTCTTT
CASSSPDSFTEAFF
>15|TRBJ2-3|TRBV9|NA|NA
TGTGCCAGCAGCGAAGGAGGGGCAGGCGCAGATACGCAGTATTTT
CASSEGGAGADTQYF
>15|TRBJ2-4|TRBV7-6|NA|TRBD1
TGTGCCAGCAGCCAGGGGGATGGGGCCAAAAACATTCAGTACTTC
CASSQGDGAKNIQYF
>14|TRBJ1-5|TRBV3-1/TRBV3-2|NA|NA
TGTGCCAGCAGCCAGGGGCAGGGCGGTCAGCCCCAGCATTTT
CASSQGQGGQPQHF
>16|TRBJ2-3|TRBV2|NA|TRBD2
TGTGCCAGCAATTTCGGACTAGCGGGGCGCACAGATACGCAGTATTTT
CASNFGLAGRTDTQYF
>13|TRBJ2-1|TRBV6-2/TRBV6-3|NA|TRBD2
TGTGCCAGCAGTTACTCAGAGCGGGGTGAGCAGTTCTTC
CASSYSERGEQFF
>14|TRBJ1-5|TRBV10-2|NA|NA
TGCGCCAGCAGTGTACAGAATAGCAATCAGCCCCAGCATTTT
CASSVQNSNQPQHF
>15|TRBJ2-1|TRBV4-3|NA|NA
TGCGCCAGCAGCCAAGAGGTGGACAGATACAATGAGCAGTTCTTC
CASSQEVDRYNEQFF
>15|TRBJ2-5|TRBV6-5|NA|TRBD1
TGTGCCAGCAGTATACGGACAGGGAACCCAGAGACCCAGTACTTC
CASSIRTGNPETQYF
>12|TRBJ1-2|TRBV29-1|few|NA
TGCAGCGTTCGAGCCGGTGGTGCAGGCTACACCTTC
CSVRAGGAGYTF
>18|TRBJ1-1|TRBV18|NA|NA
TGTGCCAGCTCACCCCATCACCCCCCCTTCATGAACGGTACTGAAGCTTTCTTT
CASSPHHPPFMNGTEAFF
>14|TRBJ1-1|TRBV19|NA|TRBD1
TGTGCCAGTAGAAACAGGGGGCTGGACACTGAAGCTTTCTTT
CASRNRGLDTEAFF
>15|TRBJ1-1|TRBV5-5|NA|NA
TGTGCCAGCAGCTTGTGGGCCGAGATGAACACTGAAGCTTTCTTT
CASSLWAEMNTEAFF
>15|TRBJ2-1|TRBV28|NA|TRBD1
TGTGCCAGCCGTACCGGGACAGGGGGGATTGGGGAGCAGTTCTTC
CASRTGTGGIGEQFF
>13|TRBJ2-2|TRBV5-6|few|NA
TGTGCCAGCAGCTTGGTCGGGGCCGGGGAGCTGTTTTTT
CASSLVGAGELFF
>11|TRBJ2-1|TRBV2|NA|TRBD1
TGTGCCAGCAGCGGACAGGGGCGAAAGTTCTTC
CASSGQGRKFF